These 32 T cell receptor beta chains originate from one sample sequenced in a study of blood T cell repertoires in COVID-19. The table came from immunoSEQ multiplex PCR; TCRdb's copy has only in-frame clones and leaves some out. The sample shows under 500,000 clones, approximately 92% of them seen only once. The material sequenced was PBMCs or T cells enriched from blood (not recorded which). These TCRs come from a man aged 25-45 years who had recovered from COVID-19.

The count of this clone is one. This chain joins TRBV10-1 and TRBJ2-7; D may be TRBD2 (5 bases). Germline CDR1 and CDR2: WNHNN and SYGVQD (reference sequence). This CDR3 has 15 amino acids. Trimming left V 3 bases short and J 2 bases short, with 14 bases between. The CDR3, as DNA: TGCGCCAGCAGTGACGGAGGACGGAATACCTACGAGCAGTACTTC. Protein: CASSDGGRNTYEQYF.

This chain links TRBV9 with TRBJ2-7, with 10 bases identical to TRBD1. The V gene's germline CDR1 is SGDLS and CDR2 YYNGEE. This CDR3 has 15 amino acids. The trim removed 3 bases at V and 2 bases at J, leaving 5 bases unmatched. Here the CDR3 DNA reads TGTGCCAGCAGCGGCGGGACAGGGGAAACCTACGAGCAGTACTTC. It yields the protein CASSGGTGETYEQYF.

The chain carries TRBV27 and TRBJ2-3; D gene uncertain. The CDR3 covers 12 residues. Per the germline V gene, CDR1 is MNHEY and CDR2 is SMNVEV (reference sequence). V lost 6 bases to trimming and J lost 7 bases, with 11 bases between them. The CDR3 reads CASRGSTYTQYF. CDR3 DNA: TGTGCCAGCAGAGGTAGCACTTATACGCAGTATTTT.

This chain joins TRBV5-4 and TRBJ2-7, with a weak D call TRBD2 (6 bases). V lost 0 bases and J 3 bases, leaving 13 bases between the germline ends. The CDR3 spans 15 residues. Germline V CDR1 and CDR2: SGHNT, YYREEE (reference sequence). The CDR3 loop reads CASSLVPGVGYEQYF. DNA for the CDR3: TGTGCCAGCAGCTTGGTTCCGGGAGTCGGCTACGAGCAGTACTTC.

This clone was detected only a few times. The chain has TRBV12-3 or TRBV12-4 and TRBJ1-2, with no clear D. Trimming took 4 bases from V and 4 from J, leaving 10 bases between them. The length of the CDR3 is 13 residues. The CDR3 nucleotides are TGTGCCAGCAGTTCCGGGGTGATCTATGGCTACACCTTC. Translated, it gives CASSSGVIYGYTF.

In the case of this clone: The same CDR3 is also encoded by other DNA sequences in this sample. The V and J genes are TRBV19 and TRBJ1-3; a weak D match, TRBD1 (6 bases). This CDR3 has 14 amino acids. Germline values: CDR1 LNHDA, CDR2 SQIVND (reference sequence). The V end was cut by 8 bases, the J end by 1 base, with 12 bases between. The CDR3 DNA follows: TGTGCCAGTTCATCTCAGGGGTCTGGAAACACCATATATTTT. It codes for CASSSQGSGNTIYF.

This clone was observed a single time. V and J are TRBV2 and TRBJ1-2; 12 bases fit TRBD1. After removal of 10 bases from V and 1 base from J, the junction contained 7 bases not matched to a gene. The CDR3 has 15 residues. Germline lookup yields CDR1 SNHLY and CDR2 FYNNEI. The CDR3 region is CATTGQGASNYGYTF. The CDR3 region has the DNA TGTGCCACCACGGGACAGGGGGCAAGTAACTATGGCTACACCTTC.

The genes are TRBV5-5 and TRBJ1-4; tentative D call: TRBD1 (5 bases). This CDR3 has 15 residues. Trimming shortened V by 0 bases and J by 7 bases, and 13 bases separated the two germline ends. Germline V gives CDR1 SGHKS, CDR2 YYEKEE (reference sequence). The DNA of the CDR3 is TGTGCCAGCAGCTTGGGGGGCAGGGAGGCTGAAAAACTGTTTTTT. Translated: CASSLGGREAEKLFF.

The chain recombines TRBV5-1 with TRBJ2-2, with 8 positions matching TRBD2. Looked up from germline, CDR1 is SGHRS and CDR2 is YFSETQ. The CDR3 length is 13 residues. With 8 bases clipped from V and 7 bases from J, the junction kept 7 bases outside the gene matches. The CDR3 DNA sequence: TGCGCCAGTACGGGACTAGGGGTCGGGGAGCTGTTTTTT. It specifies CASTGLGVGELFF.

CDR3 DNA: TGTGCCAGCAGCCCTGGACAGTCCGAAAAACTGTTTTTT. Protein: CASSPGQSEKLFF. The J gene is TRBJ1-4, the V gene TRBV5-4, with a possible D match to TRBD1 (6 bases). Germline V gene lookup returns CDR1 SGHNT and CDR2 YYREEE (reference sequence). The CDR3 is 13 residues long. Trimming left V 4 bases short and J 8 bases short, with 12 bases between.

This clone has at least ten counts. This chain uses TRBV9 with TRBJ2-5, with a weak D call TRBD1 (5 bases). The CDR3 runs 13 residues. Trimming pared 4 bases from V and 2 bases from J, leaving 9 bases between. CDR1 is SGDLS, CDR2 YYNGEE, per germline. Here the CDR3 reads CASSRGSQETQYF. The CDR3 nucleotides are TGTGCCAGCAGCAGGGGCAGTCAAGAGACCCAGTACTTC.

This chain connects TRBV28 to TRBJ1-5; 7 bases fit TRBD1. Germline V gene data show CDR1 as MDHEN and CDR2 as SYDVKM. The CDR3 runs 16 residues. V dropped 4 bases and J dropped 0; count of bases not matched to a gene: 6. The CDR3 here is CASSSGQAYSNQPQHF. Written as DNA, the CDR3 is TGTGCCAGCAGTTCTGGACAGGCCTATAGCAATCAGCCCCAGCATTTT.

The chain is built from TRBV11-2 and TRBJ2-5; weak D call: TRBD1 (5 bases). Per germline, CDR1 SGHAT and CDR2 FQNNGV. Trimming stripped 2 bases from V and 5 bases from J, with 12 bases between. This CDR3 is built from 14 residues. The CDR3 DNA follows: TGTGCCAGCAGCTTAAGGCAGGGAATGGAGACCCAGTACTTC. Its translation: CASSLRQGMETQYF.

The chain has TRBV28 and TRBJ2-2; 9 bases map to TRBD2. V trimming: 4 bases; J trimming: 6 bases; junction bases outside the gene matches: 18. CDR3 length equals 19 residues. The V gene's germline CDR1 is MDHEN and CDR2 SYDVKM. CDR3 protein: CASSSHPDLWREGPGELFF. CDR3 DNA: TGTGCCAGCAGTTCCCACCCCGATCTTTGGCGGGAGGGCCCCGGGGAGCTGTTTTTT.

This chain joins TRBV18 and TRBJ1-1, with 8 bases that match TRBD1. The CDR3 contains 15 residues. Germline CDR1 and CDR2: KGHSH and LQKENI. Trimming cost V 6 bases and J 4 bases; bases outside gene matches: 10. CDR3 region: CASSPYDRGGTEAFF. The CDR3 coding sequence is TGTGCCAGCTCCCCATATGACAGGGGAGGCACTGAAGCTTTCTTT.

V usage is TRBV11-2 and J usage is TRBJ1-6, with 7 bases lining up with TRBD1. This CDR3 spans 15 amino acids. CDR1 and CDR2 from the germline V gene are SGHAT and FQNNGV. V lost 4 bases, J lost 7 bases, and 7 bases stayed unmatched. The CDR3 DNA follows: TGTGCCAGCAGCTGGATCAGGGGGGCGAATTCACCCCTCCACTTT. Its translation is CASSWIRGANSPLHF. The full variable domain, completed using reference TRBV11-2 and TRBJ1-6, is EAGVAQSPRYKIIEKRQSVAFWCNPISGHATLYWYQQILGQGPKLLIQFQNNGVVDDSQLPKDRFSAERLKGVDSTLKIQPAKLEDSAVYLCASSWIRGANSPLHFGNGTRLTVT.

The chain links TRBV6-5 to TRBJ1-2; a weak D match, TRBD1 (5 bases). Germline V gene data show CDR1 as MNHEY and CDR2 as SVGAGI. V was clipped by 6 bases and J by 3 bases, with 14 bases between them. The CDR3 covers 14 residues. The CDR3 spells CASRRQYIYYGYTF. In nucleotides, the CDR3 is TGTGCCAGCAGGCGACAGTACATATACTATGGCTACACCTTC.

This clone was observed a single time. The chain links TRBV7-9 to TRBJ1-1; D might be TRBD1 (5 bases). The CDR3 is 13 residues long. Trimming cost V 7 bases and J 0 bases, with 9 bases left between them. The V gene's germline CDR1 is SEHNR and CDR2 FQNEAQ (reference sequence). CDR3 bases: TGTGCCAGCAACCAGGGCGTGAACACTGAAGCTTTCTTT. It specifies CASNQGVNTEAFF.

The chain joins TRBV15 to TRBJ2-7, with TRBD2 matching over 11 bases. Per the germline V gene, CDR1 is LNHNV and CDR2 is YYDKDF (reference sequence). V lost 2 bases to trimming and J lost 4 bases; unmatched junction nucleotides: 4. This CDR3 region has 15 residues. The CDR3 reads CATSRTSGSGYEQYF. DNA of the CDR3: TGTGCCACCAGCAGAACTAGCGGGAGCGGTTACGAGCAGTACTTC.

The chain is built from TRBV3-1 (or the pseudogene TRBV3-2) and TRBJ2-7, with 7 nucleotides matching TRBD2. Looked up from germline, CDR1 is LGHDT and CDR2 is YNNKEL (reference sequence). The V segment lost 1 base and the J segment 3 bases; nucleotides outside the gene matches: 3. The CDR3 length is 14 residues. For the CDR3, the DNA is TGTGCCAGCAGCCAAGTACTAGCGAACTACGAGCAGTACTTC. Amino acids: CASSQVLANYEQYF.

V and J are TRBV27 and TRBJ1-2, with 7 bases identical to TRBD1. The trim removed 2 bases at V and 8 bases at J, leaving 11 bases unmatched. Per the germline V gene, CDR1 is MNHEY and CDR2 is SMNVEV (reference sequence). This CDR3 contains 15 residues. Here the CDR3 reads CASSLDRAKSGGYTF. The CDR3, as DNA: TGTGCCAGCAGTTTAGACAGGGCAAAATCAGGAGGCTACACCTTC.

The V gene is TRBV12-5, the J gene TRBJ1-5; D not resolved. Germline loops: CDR1 LGHNT, CDR2 FRNRAP. Between the trimmed V and J ends, which lost 4 bases and 1 base, there was a span of 14 bases. The CDR3 runs to 16 residues. The CDR3 loop is CASGSGLGLSNQPQHF. The CDR3 nucleotides read TGTGCTAGTGGTTCAGGACTCGGGTTAAGCAATCAGCCCCAGCATTTT. The full variable domain, its missing parts supplied by reference TRBV12-5 and TRBJ1-5, is DARVTQTPRHKVTEMGQEVTMRCQPILGHNTVFWYRQTMMQGLELLAYFRNRAPLDDSGMPKDRFSAEMPDATLATLKIQPSEPRDSAVYFCASGSGLGLSNQPQHFGDGTRLSIL.

The chain links TRBV6-5 to TRBJ2-2; D perhaps matches TRBD2 (6 bases). CDR3 length: 16 amino acids. Germline lookup yields CDR1 MNHEY and CDR2 SVGAGI. V shed 3 bases and J shed 0 bases, with 11 bases lying between them. The DNA for the CDR3 is TGTGCCAGCAGTTATGGGGCGGGGACGAACACCGGGGAGCTGTTTTTT. Residues: CASSYGAGTNTGELFF.

The chain recombines TRBV24-1 with TRBJ2-1; TRBD1 matches 7 bases. The CDR3 spans 15 residues. Trimming cost V 5 bases and J 3 bases; bases outside gene matches: 6. Looked up from germline, CDR1 is KGHDR and CDR2 is SFDVKD. This CDR3 is CATSGPGTVYNEQFF. The DNA of the CDR3 is TGTGCCACCAGTGGCCCCGGGACAGTCTACAATGAGCAGTTCTTC.

This chain uses TRBV30 with TRBJ1-6; no clear D gene. V lost 3 bases and J 9 bases, leaving 15 bases between the germline ends. CDR3 length equals 14 residues. Looked up from germline, CDR1 is GTSNPN and CDR2 is SVGIG (reference sequence). CDR3 sequence reads: CAWSPGLYGSPLHF. In DNA form, the CDR3 reads TGTGCCTGGAGCCCAGGTCTTTACGGTTCACCCCTCCACTTT.

V gene TRBV3-1 (or the pseudogene TRBV3-2) combines with J gene TRBJ2-3; D unresolved. This CDR3 region has 12 residues. The V end was cut by 4 bases, the J end by 4 bases, with 6 bases between. CDR1 and CDR2 from the germline V gene are LGHDT and YNNKEL (reference sequence). CDR3 coding DNA: TGTGCCAGCAGCCCCAGGTCAGATACGCAGTATTTT. Protein: CASSPRSDTQYF.

The V call is TRBV30, the J call TRBJ2-1, with 11 bases that match TRBD2. The CDR3 is 14 amino acids. The germline V gene has CDR1 GTSNPN and CDR2 SVGIG (reference sequence). V lost 8 bases, J lost 4 bases, and 7 bases stayed unmatched. This CDR3 reads CAGVTSGAYNEQFF. The CDR3 nucleotides read TGTGCCGGCGTGACTAGCGGGGCTTACAATGAGCAGTTCTTC. Combining the CDR3 with reference TRBV30 and TRBJ2-1 gives the whole variable domain SQTIHQWPATLVQPVGSPLSLECTVEGTSNPNLYWYRQAAGRGLQLLFYSVGIGQISSEVPQNLSASRPQDRQFILSSKKLLLSDSGFYLCAGVTSGAYNEQFFGPGTRLTVL.

Here the CDR3 reads CASSQAGDSLTYEQYF. CDR3 bases: TGTGCCAGCAGCCAAGCCGGGGACAGTCTAACCTACGAGCAGTACTTC. The J gene is TRBJ2-7, the V gene TRBV4-2, with 7 bases fitting TRBD1. J lost 2 bases, V lost 1 base, and 8 bases had no gene match. The CDR3 spans 16 residues. From germline, CDR1 is LGHNA and CDR2 YNFKEQ.

CDR3 in amino acids: CASSYSGSTDTQYF. The DNA for the CDR3 is TGCGCCAGCAGCTACTCCGGGAGCACAGATACGCAGTATTTT. V is TRBV5-1 and J is TRBJ2-3; D unclear. With 3 bases removed from V and 0 bases from J, the gap between germline ends came to 8 bases. This CDR3 has 14 residues. Germline-derived CDR1 and CDR2 are SGHRS and YFSETQ.

This clone was seen just once. The CDR3 DNA follows: TGTGCCAGCAGCCTGACAGGGATTGAGGGAGAGACCCAGTACTTC. Its protein product is CASSLTGIEGETQYF. This sequence joins TRBV7-8 and TRBJ2-5, with 7 nucleotides matching TRBD1. The CDR3 has 15 amino acids. Germline assignment: CDR1 SGHVS and CDR2 FQNEAQ. After removal of 5 bases from V and 4 bases from J, the junction contained 10 bases not matched to a gene.

V usage is TRBV6-5 and J usage is TRBJ1-2, with 7 nucleotides matching TRBD1. This CDR3 has 14 amino acids. Trimming at V came to 5 bases and at J to 4 bases, leaving 7 bases not matched to a gene. Germline-derived CDR1 and CDR2 are MNHEY and SVGAGI. The CDR3 reads CASSRQGGGYGYTF. The CDR3 DNA reads as TGTGCCAGCAGTCGGCAGGGGGGCGGCTATGGCTACACCTTC.

This chain connects TRBV11-2 to TRBJ2-7; 11 nucleotides line up with TRBD2. The CDR3 runs 14 residues. After removal of 6 bases from V and 3 bases from J, the junction contained 4 bases not matched to a gene. Per the germline V gene, CDR1 is SGHAT and CDR2 is FQNNGV. CDR3 in DNA: TGTGCCAGCAGAACACTAGCGGGAGACTACGAGCAGTACTTC. It encodes CASRTLAGDYEQYF.